These 5 T cell receptor beta chains originate from one sample sequenced in a study of post-analysis software for immune sequencing data. The study, taken as a whole, reports: Included in a set of roughly five TRBV segments more frequent in patients than controls were TRBV5-6, TRBV5-1 and TRBV20-1.

TCR beta cDNA libraries had unique molecular identifiers. One entry per CDR3 protein results from TCRdb running MiXCR on the PCR reads. This sample carries roughly 540,000 distinct CDR3 sequences, around 34% of them seen once, and the ten largest clones take 4.5% to 7.5%. These receptors have no identified antigens. Input material: blood. These receptors originate from a girl between 2 and 17 years old with multiple sclerosis.

This clonotype was seen more than once but under ten times. This chain joins TRBV6-5 and TRBJ2-1; D remains unclear. CDR1 is MNHEY, CDR2 SVGAGI, per germline. CDR3 size: 14 residues. V dropped 5 bases and J dropped 8 bases, with 16 bases sitting between them. CDR3 protein: CASSPMLFGDEQFF. The CDR3 DNA sequence: TGTGCCAGCAGTCCTATGCTATTTGGGGATGAGCAGTTCTTC.

The chain has TRBV4-1 and TRBJ1-2; unclear D gene. CDR3 size: 15 residues. Per germline, CDR1 MGHRA and CDR2 YSYEKL. Deletions cut 2 bases from V and 7 bases from J, with 17 bases between. The CDR3 bases are TGCGCCAGCAGCCAACCGCGGGCCCCTTGGTCTGGCTACACCTTC. Residues: CASSQPRAPWSGYTF.

Remarks on this clonotype: The germline gene is not matched at one end of the junction; a read error may be the cause. The chain links TRBV11-1 to TRBJ2-1, with TRBD1 as a possible D gene (6 bases). CDR3 length equals 14 residues. Germline CDR1 and CDR2: SGHAT and FQDESV (reference sequence). CDR3 coding DNA: TGTGCCAGCAGCCGGACAGACTCCTACGATGAGCAGTTCTTC. As protein: CASSRTDSYDEQFF.

The gene calls are TRBV5-4 and TRBJ2-2; 9 bases align to TRBD2. There are 16 residues in the CDR3. V was clipped by 2 bases and J by 5 bases; unmatched bases: 7. Germline CDR1 SGHNT, CDR2 YYREEE (reference sequence). The CDR3 DNA is TGTGCCAGCAGCTTAATCAGCGGGAGGTCGACCGGGGAGCTGTTTTTT. Translation gives CASSLISGRSTGELFF.

The chain employs TRBV28 and TRBJ1-1; possibly TRBD1 for D (5 bases). The CDR3 is 17 amino acids. Germline CDR1 and CDR2: MDHEN and SYDVKM. Trimming took 2 bases from V and 4 from J, leaving 20 bases between them. The CDR3 DNA follows: TGTGCCAGCAGTTTACCAGGCCCGGGGACGGTCGGCACTGAAGCTTTCTTT. Translating it yields CASSLPGPGTVGTEAFF.